This T cell receptor beta chain was captured in a study of blood T cell repertoires in COVID-19. Looking at the study overall: Samples came from the United States, Italy and Spain, spanning acute and convalescent COVID-19. Sources were T cells, B-cell-depleted T cells, or PBMCs; the material itself was cDNA or gDNA.

V was cut by 6 bases and J by 1 base, with 17 bases left in between. Per the germline V gene, CDR1 is MNHNY and CDR2 is SVGAGI (reference sequence). This CDR3 is built from 16 residues. A Seattle source enrolled patients during active infection and followed them longitudinally. This clone has just one count. The protocol was immunoSEQ multiplex PCR, while the TCRdb copy is restricted to in-frame clones and leaves out a portion. The sample yields a few hundred thousand clones, about 91% seen once. This TCR derives from a person aged 18-30 years with COVID-19, enrolled during active disease. The sequenced sample was peripheral blood. The V call is TRBV6-6, the J call TRBJ2-3; TRBD2 might be the D (6 bases). DNA of the CDR3: TGTGCCAGCAGGCCCGCTTCGGGGGAGGGCACAGATACGCAGTATTTT. Translation gives CASRPASGEGTDTQYF.